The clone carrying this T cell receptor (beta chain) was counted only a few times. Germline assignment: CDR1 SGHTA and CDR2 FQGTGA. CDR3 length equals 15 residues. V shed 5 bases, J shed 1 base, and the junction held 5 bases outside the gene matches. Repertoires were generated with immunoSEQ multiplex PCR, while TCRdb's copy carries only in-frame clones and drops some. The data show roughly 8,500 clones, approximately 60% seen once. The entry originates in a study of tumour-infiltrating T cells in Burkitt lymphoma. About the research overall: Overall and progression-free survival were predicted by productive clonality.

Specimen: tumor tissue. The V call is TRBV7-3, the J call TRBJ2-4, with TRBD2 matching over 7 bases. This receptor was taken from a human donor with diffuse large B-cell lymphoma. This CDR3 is CASSPAGVAKNIQYF. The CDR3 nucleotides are TGTGCCAGCAGCCCGGCGGGGGTGGCCAAAAACATTCAGTACTTC. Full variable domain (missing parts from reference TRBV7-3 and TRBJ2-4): GAGVSQTPSNKVTEKGKYVELRCDPISGHTALYWYRQSLGQGPEFLIYFQGTGAADDSGLPNDRFFAVRPEGSVSTLKIQRTERGDSAVYLCASSPAGVAKNIQYFGAGTRLSVL.